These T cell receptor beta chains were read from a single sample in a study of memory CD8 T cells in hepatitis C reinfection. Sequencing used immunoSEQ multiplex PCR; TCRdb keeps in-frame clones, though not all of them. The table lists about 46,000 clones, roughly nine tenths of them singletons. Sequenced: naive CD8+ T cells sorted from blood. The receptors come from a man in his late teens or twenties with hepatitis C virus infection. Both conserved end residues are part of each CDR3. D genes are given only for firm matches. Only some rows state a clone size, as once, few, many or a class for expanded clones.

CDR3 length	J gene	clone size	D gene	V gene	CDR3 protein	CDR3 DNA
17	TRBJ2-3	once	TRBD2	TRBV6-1	CASSEVLTSGSGDTQYF	TGTGCCAGCAGTGAAGTCCTGACTAGCGGGAGCGGAGATACGCAGTATTTT
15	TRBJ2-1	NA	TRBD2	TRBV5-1	CASSVGLAGNNEQFF	TGCGCCAGCAGCGTCGGACTAGCGGGGAACAATGAGCAGTTCTTC
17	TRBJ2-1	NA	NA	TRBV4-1	CASSHPTPEGGGNEQFF	TGCGCCAGCAGCCACCCCACACCCGAGGGGGGAGGGAATGAGCAGTTCTTC
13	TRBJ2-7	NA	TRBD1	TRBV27	CASSLGDSYEQYF	TGTGCCAGCAGTTTAGGGGACAGCTACGAGCAGTACTTC
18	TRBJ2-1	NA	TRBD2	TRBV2	CASSGFWSSGSSYNEQFF	TGTGCCAGCAGCGGTTTTTGGTCTAGCGGGAGCTCCTACAATGAGCAGTTCTTC
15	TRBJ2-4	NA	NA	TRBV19	CASSARGAAKNIQYF	TGTGCCAGTAGTGCTCGGGGGGCGGCCAAAAACATTCAGTACTTC
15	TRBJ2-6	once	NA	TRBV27	CASTVTASGANVLTF	TGTGCCAGCACCGTTACAGCCTCTGGGGCCAACGTCCTGACTTTC
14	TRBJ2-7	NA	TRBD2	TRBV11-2	CASSYTSGGYEQYF	TGTGCCAGCAGCTATACTAGCGGGGGCTACGAGCAGTACTTC
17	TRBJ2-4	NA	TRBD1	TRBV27	CASSDLQGGLAKNIQYF	TGTGCCAGCAGCGACCTACAGGGGGGACTAGCCAAAAACATTCAGTACTTC
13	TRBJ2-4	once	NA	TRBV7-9	CASSPSTVNIQYF	TGTGCCAGCAGCCCATCGACAGTAAACATTCAGTACTTC
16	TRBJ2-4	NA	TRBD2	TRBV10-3	CASGGGPCQAKNIQYF	TGTGCCAGCGGGGGGGGTCCGTGTCAAGCCAAAAACATTCAGTACTTC
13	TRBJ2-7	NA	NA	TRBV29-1	CSAEPRGSYEQYF	TGCAGCGCTGAGCCACGGGGTTCCTACGAGCAGTACTTC
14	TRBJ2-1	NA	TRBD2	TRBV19	CASSFGLAGVEQFF	TGTGCCAGTAGTTTCGGACTAGCGGGAGTTGAGCAGTTCTTC
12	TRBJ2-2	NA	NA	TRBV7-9	CGAGTYAGELFF	TGTGGGGCAGGGACATATGCCGGGGAGCTGTTTTTT
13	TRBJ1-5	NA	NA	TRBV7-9	CASERDGNQPQHF	TGTGCCAGCGAGAGGGATGGCAATCAGCCCCAGCATTTT
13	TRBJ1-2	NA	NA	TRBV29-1	CSVAAGEVYGYTF	TGCAGCGTTGCAGCAGGGGAAGTCTATGGCTACACCTTC
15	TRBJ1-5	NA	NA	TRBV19	CASSIGGFGNQPQHF	TGTGCCAGTAGTATCGGAGGGTTTGGCAATCAGCCCCAGCATTTT
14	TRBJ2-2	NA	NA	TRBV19	CASSIGMNTGELFF	TGTGCCAGTAGTATAGGTATGAACACCGGGGAGCTGTTTTTT
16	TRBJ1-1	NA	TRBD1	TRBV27	CASSPGTGWGSTEAFF	TGTGCCAGCAGTCCCGGGACAGGGTGGGGTAGCACTGAAGCTTTCTTT
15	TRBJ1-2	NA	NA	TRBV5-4	CASSSPGGLGYGYTF	TGTGCCAGCAGCTCGCCGGGGGGGCTAGGCTATGGCTACACCTTC
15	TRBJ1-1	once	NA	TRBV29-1	CSVQGGVNRDTEAFF	TGCAGCGTTCAAGGGGGGGTTAATAGGGACACTGAAGCTTTCTTT
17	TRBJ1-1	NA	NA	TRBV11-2	CASSCAALQGSNTEAFF	TGTGCCAGCAGCTGCGCCGCCCTACAGGGCTCGAACACTGAAGCTTTCTTT
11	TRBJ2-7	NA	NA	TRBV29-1	CSVLQGYEQYF	TGCAGCGTCCTACAGGGCTACGAGCAGTACTTC
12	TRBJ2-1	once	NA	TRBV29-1	CSGQLENNEQFF	TGCAGCGGCCAACTAGAAAACAATGAGCAGTTCTTC
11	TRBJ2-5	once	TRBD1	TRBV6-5	CAKQGGETQYF	TGTGCCAAACAGGGGGGAGAGACCCAGTACTTC
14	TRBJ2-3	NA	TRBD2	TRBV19	CASDSSGSTDTQYF	TGTGCCAGTGATTCTAGCGGGAGCACAGATACGCAGTATTTT
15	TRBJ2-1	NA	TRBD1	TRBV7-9	CASRSRDRVYNEQFF	TGTGCCAGCAGGTCCCGGGACAGGGTCTACAATGAGCAGTTCTTC
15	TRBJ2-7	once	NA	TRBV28	CASSLSPGNSYEQYF	TGTGCCAGCAGTTTATCCCCCGGGAACTCCTACGAGCAGTACTTC
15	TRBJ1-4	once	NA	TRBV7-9	CASSFPDRPEEKLFF	TGTGCCAGCAGCTTCCCAGACAGGCCGGAAGAGAAACTGTTTTTT
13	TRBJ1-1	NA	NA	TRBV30	CALNQGLNTEAFF	TGTGCCTTGAACCAGGGATTGAACACTGAAGCTTTCTTT
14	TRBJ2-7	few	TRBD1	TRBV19	CASSLRQGSYEQYF	TGTGCCAGTAGTTTACGACAGGGCTCCTACGAGCAGTACTTC
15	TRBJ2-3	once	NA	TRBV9	CASSVELSSTDTQYF	TGTGCCAGCAGCGTAGAACTTTCTAGCACAGATACGCAGTATTTT
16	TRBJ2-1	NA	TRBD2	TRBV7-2	CASSFSGGAIYNEQFF	TGTGCCAGCAGCTTTAGCGGGGGGGCTATCTACAATGAGCAGTTCTTC
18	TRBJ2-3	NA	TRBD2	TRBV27	CASSSLTSGGPSTDTQYF	TGTGCCAGCAGTTCGTTGACTAGCGGGGGGCCTAGCACAGATACGCAGTATTTT
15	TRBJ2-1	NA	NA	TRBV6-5	CASSLGGGSPNEQFF	TGTGCCAGCAGTTTGGGCGGAGGTAGTCCGAATGAGCAGTTCTTC
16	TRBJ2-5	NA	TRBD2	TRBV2	CASSELAGGPLETQYF	TGTGCCAGCAGTGAGCTAGCGGGAGGGCCGTTAGAGACCCAGTACTTC
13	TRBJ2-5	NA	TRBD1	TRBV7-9	CASRTGGQETQYF	TGTGCCAGCAGAACAGGGGGCCAAGAGACCCAGTACTTC
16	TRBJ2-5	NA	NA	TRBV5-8	CASSLPGQLLQETQYF	TGTGCCAGCAGCCTTCCGGGACAACTACTCCAAGAGACCCAGTACTTC
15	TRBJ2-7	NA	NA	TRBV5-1	CASSPEGTVSYEQYF	TGCGCCAGCAGCCCGGAGGGGACAGTCTCCTACGAGCAGTACTTC
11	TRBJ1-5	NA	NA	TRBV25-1	CASSDSGAQHF	TGTGCCAGCAGTGACAGCGGGGCCCAGCATTTT
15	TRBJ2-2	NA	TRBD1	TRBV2	CASKRGRGQSGELFF	TGTGCCAGCAAGAGGGGCAGGGGGCAGTCCGGGGAGCTGTTTTTT
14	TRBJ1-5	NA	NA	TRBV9	CASSVGGGNQPQHF	TGTGCCAGCAGCGTAGGGGGGGGGAATCAGCCCCAGCATTTT